Listed below are T cell receptor beta chains from one sample, sequenced in a study of T cell responses to AZD1222 COVID-19 vaccine. This table comes from immunoSEQ multiplex PCR, and its TCRdb copy is limited to in-frame clones, with some not included. The top ten hold roughly 15% of the sample, which has under 20,000 clones, around 82% seen once. The sequences come from peripheral blood, collected 28 days after the second AZD1222 dose. The receptors shown here come from an adult who received the AZD1222 COVID-19 vaccine. Both conserved end residues are trimmed from each CDR3.

v_call	j_call	cdr3_aa
TRBV11-3	TRBJ2-7	ASSLGSAYEQY
TRBV7-9	TRBJ1-2	ASSFRAGYGYT
TRBV6-4	TRBJ2-1	ASSESGTSGSNEQF
TRBV7-9	TRBJ1-4	ASSPSPVRGRDEKLF
TRBV7-2	TRBJ2-7	ASSLTGTSGGSISYEQY
TRBV5-1	TRBJ2-7	ASSLTASSYEQY
TRBV5-8	TRBJ1-1	ASSSTVKLAAF
TRBV7-2	TRBJ2-5	ASSFQWGAQETQY
TRBV18	TRBJ2-1	ASSPLPGGEQF
TRBV13	TRBJ1-1	ASSLRGITEAF
TRBV29-1	TRBJ2-7	SVDLVGSDEQY
TRBV7-8	TRBJ2-2	ASSPRRLTTGELF
TRBV19	TRBJ2-1	ASSIGTNNEQF
TRBV30	TRBJ1-4	AWGGEKLF
TRBV6-5	TRBJ1-1	ASSYEANTEAF
TRBV4-2	TRBJ2-7	ASSQDKGDGTYEQY
TRBV5-8	TRBJ2-3	ASSLRSSSTDTQY
TRBV30	TRBJ1-6	ASPRGQVDNSPLH
TRBV25-1	TRBJ1-2	ASSEWTGGANGYT
TRBV7-2	TRBJ2-7	ASSLAGTGLNEQY
TRBV18	TRBJ2-1	ASQGGLAGDEQF
TRBV19	TRBJ2-7	ASSHTSGPYEQY
TRBV5-1	TRBJ1-1	ASSLLPGGNTEAF
TRBV5-6	TRBJ2-2	ASNHPSALNTGELF
TRBV5-4	TRBJ1-2	ASSPGVGGGEVPYGYT
TRBV30	TRBJ2-7	AWRGQGNEQY
TRBV9	TRBJ2-7	ASSATGTGGVEQY
TRBV11-3	TRBJ1-1	ASSSRTANTEAF
TRBV6-4	TRBJ1-5	PLPVGENQPQH
TRBV5-8	TRBJ2-1	ASSPGTGMNEQF
TRBV2	TRBJ2-7	ASSVQNEQY
TRBV4-2	TRBJ1-2	ASRPGEGHYGYT
TRBV7-3	TRBJ2-1	ASSGAESTYNEQF
TRBV27	TRBJ1-4	ASSLSPPGLRGEKLF
TRBV25-1	TRBJ2-5	ASSDYVEETQY
TRBV19	TRBJ1-1	ASTSQAPGRAF
TRBV3-1/TRBV3-2	TRBJ1-1	ASSQDLRDYTEAF
TRBV7-6	TRBJ1-5	ASSLERYGQPQH